This entry describes one TCR beta chain. Its antigen is not known. These data are taken from a study of brain T cells in children with intractable seizures. Findings and caveats of the study: Only CDR3 sequence similarity suggested viral specificity, without known HCMV serostatus. Pre- and post-surgery blood differed in depth, so pre-surgery absences may be undersampling.

Sequencing was performed with immunoSEQ multiplex PCR; in TCRdb, only in-frame clones are kept and a portion is missing. This table holds about 80,000 clones, about 90% found once. Per germline, CDR1 SNHLY and CDR2 FYNNEI. V lost 7 bases and J lost 7, with 16 bases in between. The CDR3 is 14 amino acids. Only cases whose brain tissue showed the highest T cell transcript signatures were sequenced. Patients received at least one anti-epileptic drug before surgery. The gene calls are TRBV2 and TRBJ1-4; D perhaps matches TRBD1 (5 bases). The sequencing used peripheral blood, collected at surgery. This clonotype was obtained from a girl aged 2 to 10 with Rasmussen encephalitis and intractable seizures. The CDR3, as DNA: TGTGCCAGCACTAACCGGCAGGGAGGTGAAAAACTGTTTTTT. Its protein is CASTNRQGGEKLFF.